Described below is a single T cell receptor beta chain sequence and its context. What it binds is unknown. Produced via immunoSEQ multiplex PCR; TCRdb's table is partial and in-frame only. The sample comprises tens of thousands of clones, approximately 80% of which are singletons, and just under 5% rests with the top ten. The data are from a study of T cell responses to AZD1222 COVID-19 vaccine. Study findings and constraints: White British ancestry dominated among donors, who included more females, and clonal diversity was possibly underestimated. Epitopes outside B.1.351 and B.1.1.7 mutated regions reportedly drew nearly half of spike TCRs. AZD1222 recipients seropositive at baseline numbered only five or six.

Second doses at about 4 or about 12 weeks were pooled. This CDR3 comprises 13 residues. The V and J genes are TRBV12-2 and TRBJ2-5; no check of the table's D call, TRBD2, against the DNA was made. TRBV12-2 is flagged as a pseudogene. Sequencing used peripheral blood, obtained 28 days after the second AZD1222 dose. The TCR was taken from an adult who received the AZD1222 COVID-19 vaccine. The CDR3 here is CASRLRGLETQYF. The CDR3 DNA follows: TGTGCAAGTCGCTTGCGGGGTTTAGAGACCCAGTACTTC.